The entry below gives a single T cell receptor (beta chain) sequence along with its context. In the original analysis: Estimation of nucleated cell counts was performed using reference gene primer amplification. Profiling relied on immunoSEQ multiplex PCR, and the TCRdb table lists in-frame clones only, not all of them. V, J and clone size derive from that table, while D and trimming were established from the DNA sequence. The data contain approximately 290,000 clones, around 89% of them singletons. The data were taken from a study of blood T cell repertoires in COVID-19. Study in general: Acute and convalescent COVID-19 samples came from the United States, Italy and Spain. Sources were T cells, B-cell-depleted T cells, or PBMCs; the material itself was cDNA or gDNA.

CDR1 and CDR2 (germline): LNHDA, SQIVND (reference sequence). The CDR3 sequence is 13 residues long. The V and J ends lost 5 bases and 7 bases respectively, with 12 bases between them. Participants, 18 to 89 years old, spanned approximately 26 US areas. V is TRBV19 and J is TRBJ1-5; D unclear. This TCR was sampled from a woman aged 18-29 years with acute COVID-19. Sequencing was performed on PBMCs or T cells enriched from blood (not recorded which). The CDR3 bases are TGTGCCAGTAGTGTTACGGGATGGCAGCCCCAGCATTTT. It translates to CASSVTGWQPQHF.